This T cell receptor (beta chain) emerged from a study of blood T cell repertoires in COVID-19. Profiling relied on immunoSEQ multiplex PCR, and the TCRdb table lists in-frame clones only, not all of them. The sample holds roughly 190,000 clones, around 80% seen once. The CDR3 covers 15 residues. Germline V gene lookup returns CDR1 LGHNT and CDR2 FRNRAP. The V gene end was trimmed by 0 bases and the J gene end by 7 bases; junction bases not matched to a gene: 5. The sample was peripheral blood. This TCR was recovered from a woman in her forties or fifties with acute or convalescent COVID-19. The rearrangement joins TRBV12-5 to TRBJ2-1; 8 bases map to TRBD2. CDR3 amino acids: CASGLVTPGGNEQFF. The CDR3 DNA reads TGTGCTAGTGGTTTGGTAACCCCGGGGGGGAATGAGCAGTTCTTC.